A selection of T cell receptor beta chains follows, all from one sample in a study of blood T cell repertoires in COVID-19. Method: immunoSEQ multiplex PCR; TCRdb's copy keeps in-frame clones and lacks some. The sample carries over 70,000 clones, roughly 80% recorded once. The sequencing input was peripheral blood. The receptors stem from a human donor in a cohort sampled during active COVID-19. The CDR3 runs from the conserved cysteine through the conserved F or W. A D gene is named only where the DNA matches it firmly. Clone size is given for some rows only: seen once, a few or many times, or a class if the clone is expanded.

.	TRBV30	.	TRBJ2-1	CAWSNLASVVVNEQFF	TGTGCCTGGAGTAACTTGGCTAGCGTTGTTGTCAATGAGCAGTTCTTC
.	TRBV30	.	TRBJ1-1	CAWRLAGVTEAFF	TGTGCCTGGAGATTGGCAGGGGTCACTGAAGCTTTCTTT
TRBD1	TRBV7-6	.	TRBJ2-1	CASSLGTGRYNEQFF	TGTGCCAGCAGCCTAGGGACAGGGAGATACAATGAGCAGTTCTTC
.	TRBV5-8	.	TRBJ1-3	CASSLVGSGNTIYF	TGTGCCAGCAGCTTGGTCGGCTCTGGAAACACCATATATTTT
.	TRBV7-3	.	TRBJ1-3	CASSVTGDSGNTIYF	TGTGCCAGCAGCGTTACAGGCGACTCTGGAAACACCATATATTTT
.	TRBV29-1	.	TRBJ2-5	CSVSTDLRGDQYF	TGCAGCGTTTCGACAGACTTAAGGGGTGACCAGTACTTC
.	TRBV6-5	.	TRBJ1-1	CASRIDFGTEAFF	TGTGCCAGCAGGATCGACTTTGGCACTGAAGCTTTCTTT
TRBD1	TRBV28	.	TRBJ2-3	CASTRDRGTDTQYF	TGTGCCAGTACTAGGGACAGGGGGACAGATACGCAGTATTTT
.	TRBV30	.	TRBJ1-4	CAWSRNEKLFF	TGTGCCTGGAGTCGGAATGAAAAACTGTTTTTT
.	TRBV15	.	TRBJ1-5	CATRSGLNQPQHF	TGTGCCACCAGAAGCGGACTCAATCAGCCCCAGCATTTT
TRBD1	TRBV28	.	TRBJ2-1	CASSFLDRRIYNEQFF	TGTGCCAGCAGTTTCCTGGACAGGAGAATTTACAATGAGCAGTTCTTC
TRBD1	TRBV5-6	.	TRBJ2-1	CAWRAAGGPYNEQFF	TGTGCCTGGCGGGCCGCAGGGGGACCCTACAATGAGCAGTTCTTC
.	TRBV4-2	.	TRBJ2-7	CASSPPAGTPYEQYF	TGTGCCAGCAGCCCCCCGGCCGGGACACCGTACGAGCAGTACTTC
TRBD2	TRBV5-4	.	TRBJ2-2	CASSFPGLQTTGELFF	TGTGCCAGCAGCTTTCCGGGACTACAAACCACCGGGGAGCTGTTTTTT
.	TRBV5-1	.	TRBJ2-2	CASSLDAPTGELFF	TGCGCCAGCAGCTTGGACGCGCCCACCGGGGAGCTGTTTTTT
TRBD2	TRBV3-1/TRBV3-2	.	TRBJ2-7	CASSPTGGTSGSEQYF	TGTGCCAGCAGCCCGACGGGCGGGACTAGCGGGAGCGAGCAGTACTTC
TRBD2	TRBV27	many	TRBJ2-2	CASSGTSGRDTGELFF	TGTGCCAGCAGCGGGACTAGCGGGAGAGACACCGGGGAGCTGTTTTTT
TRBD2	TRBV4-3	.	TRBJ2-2	CASSQGLAVAGELFF	TGCGCCAGCAGCCAGGGCCTAGCGGTCGCCGGGGAGCTGTTTTTT
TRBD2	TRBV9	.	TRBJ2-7	CASSLAGGRYEQYF	TGTGCCAGCAGCCTAGCGGGGGGCCGTTACGAGCAGTACTTC
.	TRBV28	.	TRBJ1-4	CASSLWGENEKLFF	TGTGCCAGCAGTTTGTGGGGCGAGAATGAAAAACTGTTTTTT
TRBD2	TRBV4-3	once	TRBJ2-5	CASSPGLAEETQYF	TGCGCCAGCAGCCCGGGACTAGCGGAAGAGACCCAGTACTTC
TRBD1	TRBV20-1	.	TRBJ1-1	CSGQGAAEAFF	TGCAGCGGACAGGGGGCCGCTGAAGCTTTCTTT
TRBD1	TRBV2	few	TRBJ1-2	CASSEKRQGYGYTF	TGTGCCAGCAGTGAGAAACGACAGGGCTATGGCTACACCTTC
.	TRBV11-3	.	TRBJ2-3	CASSFGVSTDTQYF	TGTGCCAGCAGCTTCGGGGTTAGCACAGATACGCAGTATTTT
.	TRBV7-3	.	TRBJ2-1	CASSHTHTGNEQFF	TGTGCCAGCAGCCATACCCACACGGGAAATGAGCAGTTCTTC
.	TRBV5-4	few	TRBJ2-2	CASSLAGGFGELFF	TGTGCCAGCAGCTTAGCAGGTGGTTTTGGGGAGCTGTTTTTT
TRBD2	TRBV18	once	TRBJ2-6	CASSGGDAFGANVLTF	TGTGCCAGCTCAGGGGGGGACGCGTTTGGGGCCAACGTCCTGACTTTC
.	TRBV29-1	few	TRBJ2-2	CSVEDPLRGNTGELFF	TGCAGCGTTGAAGATCCCCTACGTGGGAACACCGGGGAGCTGTTTTTT
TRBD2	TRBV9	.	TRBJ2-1	CASSVGLAGDEQFF	TGTGCCAGCAGCGTCGGACTAGCTGGCGATGAGCAGTTCTTC